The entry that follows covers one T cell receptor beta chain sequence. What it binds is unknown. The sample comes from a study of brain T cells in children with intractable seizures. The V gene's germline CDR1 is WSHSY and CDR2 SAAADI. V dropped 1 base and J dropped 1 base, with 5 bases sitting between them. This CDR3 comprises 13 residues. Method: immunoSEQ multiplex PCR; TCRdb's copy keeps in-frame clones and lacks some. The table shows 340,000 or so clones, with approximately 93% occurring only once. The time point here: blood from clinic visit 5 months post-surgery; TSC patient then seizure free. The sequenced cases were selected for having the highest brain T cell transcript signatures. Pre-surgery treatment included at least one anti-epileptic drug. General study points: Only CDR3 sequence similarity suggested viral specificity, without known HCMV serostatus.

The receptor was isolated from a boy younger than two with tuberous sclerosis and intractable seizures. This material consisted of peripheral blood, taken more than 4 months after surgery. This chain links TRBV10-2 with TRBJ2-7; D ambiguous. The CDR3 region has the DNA TGCGCCAGCAGTGAGTACAGTTCCTACGAGCAGTACTTC. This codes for CASSEYSSYEQYF.